The clone carrying this TCR beta chain was observed at least ten times. This entry belongs to a study of metastatic and nonmetastatic thyroid tumors. There are 16 residues in the CDR3. V lost 0 bases, J lost 8 bases, and 11 bases stayed unmatched. Per germline, CDR1 SGDLS and CDR2 YYNGEE. There were no patients who had received any treatment before thyroid surgery. TCRdb re-called clones from the PCR reads using MiXCR. This sample has roughly 55,000 clones, with about 17% found just once. Sequencing was done on a sample of blood. The chain is built from TRBV9 and TRBJ1-2, with 9 bases matching TRBD1. The TCR originated in a male donor with papillary thyroid cancer or a benign thyroid nodule (not recorded which). Some clones in this sample may be carry-over from other donors' samples. The CDR3 reads CASSVGGGWTGEGYTF. The CDR3 DNA reads as TGTGCCAGCAGCGTAGGGGGGGGTTGGACAGGGGAAGGCTACACCTTC. The full variable domain, with the rest looked up from reference TRBV9 and TRBJ1-2, is DSGVTQTPKHLITATGQRVTLRCSPRSGDLSVYWYQQSLDQGLQFLIQYYNGEERAKGNILERFSAQQFPDLHSELNLSSLELGDSALYFCASSVGGGWTGEGYTFGSGTRLTVV.